Listed below are T cell receptor beta chains from one sample, sequenced in a study of identical twins. MiXCR, applied by TCRdb to the 5' RACE reads, yields one record per CDR3 protein. Found here are about 240,000 distinct CDR3 sequences, 10% to 13% of them singletons; the top ten hold approximately 9.1%. Sequencing was performed on memory T cells sorted from blood. All receptors come from a man aged 50-60 years in good health. CDR3s include the opening cysteine and the closing phenylalanine or tryptophan. Fields, in order: J gene, clone size, D gene, V gene, CDR3 protein, CDR3 DNA. D genes are given only for firm matches. Clone size is shown for a subset of rows, as once, few, many or a class of expanded clone.

TRBJ2-1 | many | - | TRBV15 | CATSPPVLGEQFF | TGTGCCACCAGCCCTCCCGTCCTGGGTGAGCAGTTCTTC
TRBJ2-1 | - | TRBD2 | TRBV7-3 | CASSLNSRGGRAHNEQFF | TGTGCCAGCAGCTTAAATAGTCGGGGCGGGAGGGCCCACAATGAGCAGTTCTTC
TRBJ2-2 | few | TRBD2 | TRBV9 | CASSSSGRFDTGELFF | TGTGCCAGCAGCTCTAGCGGGAGATTTGACACCGGGGAGCTGTTTTTT
TRBJ1-4 | few | - | TRBV12-3/TRBV12-4 | CASSSYVEKLFF | TGTGCCAGCAGTTCCTATGTTGAAAAACTGTTTTTT
TRBJ1-5 | many | - | TRBV4-3 | CASSQRSGNQPQHF | TGCGCCAGCAGCCAACGGAGTGGGAATCAGCCCCAGCATTTT
TRBJ2-2 | - | TRBD1 | TRBV12-3/TRBV12-4 | CASRRDRVNTGELFF | TGTGCCAGCAGGAGGGACAGGGTAAACACCGGGGAGCTGTTTTTT
TRBJ2-2 | - | - | TRBV20-1 | CSARDSGRGGAGELFF | TGCAGTGCTAGAGACAGTGGGAGGGGGGGGGCCGGGGAGCTGTTTTTT
TRBJ1-1 | - | - | TRBV15 | CATSAWIGTEAFF | TGTGCCACCAGCGCCTGGATCGGGACTGAAGCTTTCTTT
TRBJ2-1 | - | - | TRBV28 | CASSLYGVEQFF | TGTGCCAGCAGTTTATATGGGGTTGAGCAGTTCTTC
TRBJ2-1 | few | - | TRBV12-3/TRBV12-4 | CASRGLRDEQFF | TGTGCCAGCAGGGGGCTCAGGGATGAGCAGTTCTTC
TRBJ2-2 | few | - | TRBV6-1 | CASTAPGPNTGELFF | TGTGCCAGCACCGCCCCAGGGCCGAACACCGGGGAGCTGTTTTTT
TRBJ1-4 | - | TRBD1 | TRBV4-2 | CASSQDPTRDRGEKLFF | TGTGCCAGCAGCCAAGACCCTACCCGGGACAGGGGTGAAAAACTGTTTTTT
TRBJ2-1 | - | TRBD2 | TRBV14 | CASSRSPSGGAHEQFF | TGTGCCAGCAGCCGAAGCCCTAGCGGGGGGGCGCATGAGCAGTTCTTC
TRBJ1-1 | many | - | TRBV2 | CASRLQVNTEAFF | TGTGCCAGCAGGCTACAGGTTAACACTGAAGCTTTCTTT
TRBJ2-2 | - | TRBD2 | TRBV2 | CATGGTSGPTGELFF | TGTGCCACCGGGGGGACTAGCGGCCCCACCGGGGAGCTGTTTTTT
TRBJ1-5 | - | TRBD1 | TRBV4-1 | CASSLHRGLNQPQHF | TGCGCCAGCAGCCTACACAGGGGGCTTAATCAGCCCCAGCATTTT
TRBJ1-1 | many | - | TRBV12-3/TRBV12-4 | CASSLAGAGSTEAFF | TGTGCCAGCAGTTTGGCCGGGGCCGGGAGCACTGAAGCTTTCTTT
TRBJ2-1 | - | - | TRBV20-1 | CSAREAGRSYNEQFF | TGCAGTGCTAGAGAGGCGGGTCGCTCCTACAATGAGCAGTTCTTC
TRBJ1-1 | - | - | TRBV4-3 | CASSQEGGHMNTEAFF | TGCGCCAGCAGCCAAGAGGGGGGGCACATGAACACTGAAGCTTTCTTT
TRBJ1-1 | many | - | TRBV2 | CASSVWGTNEAFF | TGTGCCAGCAGTGTCTGGGGGACTAATGAAGCTTTCTTT
TRBJ2-6 | many | - | TRBV7-2 | CASSLALGAGANVLTF | TGTGCCAGCAGCCTAGCCCTGGGGGCTGGGGCCAACGTCCTGACTTTC
TRBJ2-1 | many | - | TRBV5-1 | CASSKESGFEQFF | TGCGCCAGCAGCAAGGAGTCGGGGTTTGAGCAGTTCTTC
TRBJ2-4 | many | - | TRBV20-1 | CSARAGTPRDIQYF | TGCAGTGCTAGAGCCGGTACCCCGAGGGACATTCAGTACTTC
TRBJ2-7 | many | TRBD2 | TRBV20-1 | CSAEGASGRAQDEQYF | TGCAGTGCGGAGGGGGCCAGCGGGAGGGCCCAGGACGAGCAGTACTTC
TRBJ2-3 | few | TRBD1 | TRBV4-2 | CASSLDWTGQGDTQYF | TGTGCCAGCAGCCTCGACTGGACAGGGCAGGGAGATACGCAGTATTTT
TRBJ2-5 | many | - | TRBV20-1 | CSADIGAGQETQYF | TGCAGTGCAGATATCGGGGCCGGGCAAGAGACCCAGTACTTC